Below are 3 T cell receptor beta chains sequenced from a single sample in a study of T cell repertoires in cytomegalovirus infection. MiXCR, applied by TCRdb to the reads, yields one record per CDR3 protein. The table includes approximately 910,000 distinct CDR3 sequences, approximately 31% detected once. No antigen has been assigned to these receptors. The sample consisted of cultured CD8+ T cells from PBMCs, taken from culture after CMV antigen stimulation. Receptors originate from a human donor in good health (CMV status not recorded). Some clones in this sample may be carry-over from other donors' samples.

In its sample, this clonotype was seen many times. The V and J genes are TRBV7-2 and TRBJ2-7; tentatively, D is TRBD1 (7 bases). V was trimmed by 5 bases and J by 6 bases, leaving 17 bases between them. Per the germline V gene, CDR1 is SGHTA and CDR2 is FQGNSA. The length of the CDR3 is 14 residues. The CDR3 protein is CASSRGDRYGEQYV. The CDR3 DNA is TGTGCCAGCAGCCGCGGGGACAGATACGGCGAGCAGTACGTC.

The V gene is TRBV20-1, the J gene TRBJ1-2; 9 bases align to TRBD1. The CDR3 covers 14 residues. Trimming cost V 4 bases and J 1 base; bases outside gene matches: 4. Germline lookup yields CDR1 DFQATT and CDR2 SNEGSKA (reference sequence). For the CDR3, the DNA is TGCAGTGCTACGCGGACAGGGGATAACTATGGCTACACCTTC. It specifies CSATRTGDNYGYTF.

The V and J genes are TRBV7-9 and TRBJ2-3; unclear D gene. The germline CDR1 and CDR2 sequences are SEHNR and FQNEAQ (reference sequence). This CDR3 comprises 12 residues. The V and J ends lost 9 bases and 4 bases respectively, with 11 bases between them. CDR3 in amino acids: CASHATPDTQYF. CDR3 sequence (DNA): TGTGCCAGTCACGCCACTCCAGATACGCAGTATTTT.